The 27 T cell receptor beta chains listed next were all sequenced from one sample in a study of T-cell reconstitution after alpha-beta-depleted transplantation in children. TCRbeta library construction was performed incorporating unique molecular identifiers. TCRdb re-called the PCR reads with MiXCR, one entry per CDR3 protein. The sample holds around 240,000 distinct CDR3 sequences, around 8% seen once. The starting material was PBMCs, mostly from graft donor cells, obtained 180 days after TCRalphabeta/CD19-depleted stem cell transplant. Receptors originate from a male patient under 18 who had a stem cell transplant for acute lymphoblastic leukemia, so the T cells may come from the graft donor.

At least ten counts were recorded for this clonotype. The CDR3: CASSPGQSSGNTIYF. The CDR3 nucleotides are TGTGCCAGCAGCCCGGGACAGTCCTCTGGAAACACCATATATTTT. The chain carries TRBV7-2 and TRBJ1-3; 7 positions match TRBD1. V lost 5 bases, J lost 0 bases, and 4 bases stayed unmatched. The CDR3 spans 15 residues. The germline V gene encodes CDR1 SGHTA and CDR2 FQGNSA. The full variable domain, in which reference TRBV7-2 and TRBJ1-3 provide the parts outside the CDR3, is GAGVSQSPSNKVTEKGKDVELRCDPISGHTALYWYRQSLGQGLEFLIYFQGNSAPDKSGLPSDRFSAERTGGSVSTLTIQRTQQEDSAVYLCASSPGQSSGNTIYFGEGSWLTVV.

This clonotype was picked up many times. The chain couples TRBV5-6 to TRBJ2-2, with D possibly matching TRBD1 (5 bases). The CDR3 runs 15 residues. Germline loops: CDR1 SGHDT, CDR2 YYEEEE. With 1 base removed from V and 2 bases from J, the gap between germline ends came to 9 bases. In DNA form, the CDR3 reads TGTGCCAGCAGCTTGTTGGGGCTAAACACCGGGGAGCTGTTTTTT. Its protein product is CASSLLGLNTGELFF.

This clonotype was detected ten times or more. The chain combines TRBV20-1 with TRBJ2-3; no clear D gene. CDR3 length: 14 amino acids. Deletions cut 3 bases from V and 2 bases from J, with 12 bases between. The germline CDR1 and CDR2 sequences are DFQATT and SNEGSKA (reference sequence). DNA for the CDR3: TGCAGTGCTAGTGAGCCCACCTCCACAGATACGCAGTATTTT. Amino acids: CSASEPTSTDTQYF.

Ten or more counts support this clonotype. The chain has TRBV7-9 and TRBJ2-5; D remains unclear. Deletions cut 5 bases from V and 3 bases from J, with 10 bases between. This CDR3 is built from 13 residues. In germline, CDR1 is SEHNR, CDR2 FQNEAQ (reference sequence). The CDR3 nucleotides are TGTGCCAGCAGCGCTCCTTACGAAGAGACCCAGTACTTC. As protein: CASSAPYEETQYF. Based on the CDR3 plus reference TRBV7-9 and TRBJ2-5, the full variable domain is DTGVSQNPRHKITKRGQNVTFRCDPISEHNRLYWYRQTLGQGPEFLTYFQNEAQLEKSRLLSDRFSAERPKGSFSTLEIQRTEQGDSAMYLCASSAPYEETQYFGPGTRLLVL.

Many counts were recorded for this clonotype. The chain combines TRBV12-3 or TRBV12-4 with TRBJ1-2; tentatively, D is TRBD1 (5 bases). Between the trimmed V and J ends, which lost 7 bases and 4 bases, there was a span of 10 bases. The CDR3 sequence is 12 residues long. This CDR3 reads CASIGDFYGYTF. The DNA of the CDR3 is TGTGCCAGCATCGGGGACTTCTATGGCTACACCTTC.

This clonotype showed up many times. The rearrangement links TRBV5-1 to TRBJ1-2; 9 bases line up with TRBD1. This CDR3 is 14 amino acids long. With V trimmed by 2 bases and J by 3 bases, 2 bases remained unmatched. Per the germline V gene, CDR1 is SGHRS and CDR2 is YFSETQ. The CDR3 protein is CASSFDRGDYGYTF. The CDR3 DNA reads TGCGCCAGCAGCTTCGACAGGGGGGACTATGGCTACACCTTC.

The CDR3 bases are TGCAGCGTTGGGTCTGGGGCCGGTTACGAGCAGTACTTC. Residues: CSVGSGAGYEQYF. This chain links TRBV29-1 with TRBJ2-7; D may be TRBD1 (5 bases). This CDR3 spans 13 amino acids. Trimming left V 4 bases short and J 4 bases short, with 14 bases between. Per the germline V gene, CDR1 is SQVTM and CDR2 is ANQGSEA.

Ten or more counts support this clonotype. The rearrangement links TRBV6-2 or TRBV6-3 to TRBJ2-1, with D unclear. The V end was cut by 2 bases, the J end by 9 bases, with 5 bases between. There are 11 residues in the CDR3. Per germline, CDR1 MNHEY and CDR2 SVGEGT. In nucleotides, the CDR3 is TGTGCCAGCAGTTACCCCAGTGAGCAGTTCTTC. It codes for CASSYPSEQFF.

A single count supports this clonotype. This rearrangement joins TRBV5-4 to TRBJ2-4; perhaps TRBD2 as D (5 bases). This CDR3 has 14 residues. Trimming removed 2 bases at V and 1 base at J, with 7 bases between. Germline V CDR1 and CDR2: SGHNT, YYREEE (reference sequence). The chain's CDR3 is CASSFRDAKNIQYF. As DNA, the CDR3 is TGTGCCAGCAGCTTCCGGGATGCCAAAAACATTCAGTACTTC.

This clonotype has a count of ten or more. The rearrangement joins TRBV9 to TRBJ2-3; tentative D call: TRBD2 (5 bases). V lost 3 bases to trimming and J lost 3 bases, with 14 bases between them. This CDR3 has 15 residues. Germline CDR1 reads SGDLS; CDR2 reads YYNGEE. In nucleotides, the CDR3 is TGTGCCAGCAGCGCCTTTGGACTGATAACAGATACGCAGTATTTT. It encodes CASSAFGLITDTQYF.

This clonotype was observed at least ten times. This chain links TRBV7-9 with TRBJ1-1, with D uncertain. Germline CDR1 and CDR2: SEHNR and FQNEAQ (reference sequence). V was clipped by 5 bases and J by 11 bases, with 15 bases between them. The CDR3 runs 12 residues. This CDR3 reads CASSLELAGAFF. CDR3 sequence (DNA): TGTGCCAGCAGCCTCGAACTTGCGGGGGCTTTCTTT.

This clonotype was observed at least ten times. The V gene is TRBV6-5, the J gene TRBJ1-2; D gene unclear. Germline V gene data show CDR1 as MNHEY and CDR2 as SVGAGI. The CDR3 is made up of 15 amino acids. V lost 0 bases and J lost 8, with 16 bases in between. As DNA, the CDR3 is TGTGCCAGCAGTTACTCGACGGGCCACGCCGGGGGCTACACCTTC. Protein: CASSYSTGHAGGYTF.

This clonotype was observed at least ten times. This sequence joins TRBV27 and TRBJ2-7; D might be TRBD2 (6 bases). V lost 3 bases and J lost 2, with 11 bases in between. This CDR3 contains 14 residues. Germline V lookup: CDR1 MNHEY, CDR2 SMNVEV (reference sequence). For the CDR3, the DNA is TGTGCCAGCAGTTTGGAGGGGCCCCCCTACGAGCAGTACTTC. It translates to CASSLEGPPYEQYF.

The chain joins TRBV7-9 to TRBJ2-7; either TRBD1 or TRBD2 may fit D (7 bases each). There are 14 residues in the CDR3. V lost 5 bases to trimming and J lost 2 bases, with 13 bases between them. Germline CDR1 is SEHNR and CDR2 is FQNEAQ (reference sequence). In DNA, the CDR3 is TGTGCCAGCAGCATACAGGGGACTACCTACGAGCAGTACTTC. Translating gives CASSIQGTTYEQYF.

In its sample, this clonotype was seen many times. CDR3: CASSLPRRGLEYF. CDR3 nucleotide sequence: TGTGCCAGCAGTTTACCCCGGCGGGGGCTTGAGTACTTC. This rearrangement joins TRBV28 to TRBJ2-5; a possible D gene is TRBD2 (7 bases). Trimming cost V 2 bases and J 12 bases, with 16 bases left between them. Looked up from germline, CDR1 is MDHEN and CDR2 is SYDVKM. This CDR3 region has 13 residues.

This clonotype was recorded many times. The chain employs TRBV12-3 or TRBV12-4 and TRBJ1-6; D gene ambiguous. CDR3 size: 15 residues. With 2 bases removed from V and 0 bases from J, the gap between germline ends came to 5 bases. DNA of the CDR3: TGTGCCAGCAGTTTAAAGGGCTCCTATAATTCACCCCTCCACTTT. Translating gives CASSLKGSYNSPLHF.

In its sample, this clonotype was seen a few times. The rearrangement joins TRBV11-1 to TRBJ2-3; a possible D gene is TRBD2 (5 bases). Germline V gives CDR1 SGHAT, CDR2 FQDESV (reference sequence). The V end lost 5 bases, the J end lost 2 bases, and 20 bases lay between the germline ends. The CDR3 extends over 17 amino acids. In DNA form, the CDR3 reads TGTGCCAGCAGCATCCAGGCTATTATAGCGACCACAGATACGCAGTATTTT. This codes for CASSIQAIIATTDTQYF.

This clonotype was recorded many times. CDR3 in DNA: TGTGCCAGTAGTCTTCCGGGACATTCGAACACCGGGGAGCTGTTTTTT. Translating it yields CASSLPGHSNTGELFF. The gene calls are TRBV19 and TRBJ2-2, with D possibly being TRBD1 (6 bases). Germline V lookup: CDR1 LNHDA, CDR2 SQIVND (reference sequence). V dropped 5 bases and J dropped 0 bases, with 13 bases sitting between them. The CDR3 spans 16 residues.

The sample holds a few counts of this clonotype. The CDR3: CASSLVSGRTTDTQYF. DNA of the CDR3: TGTGCCAGCAGCTTAGTTTCCGGGAGGACCACAGATACGCAGTATTTT. The rearrangement uses TRBV11-2 and TRBJ2-3; 7 positions agree with TRBD2. V shed 1 base, J shed 2 bases, and the junction held 6 bases outside the gene matches. Germline values: CDR1 SGHAT, CDR2 FQNNGV. The CDR3 runs to 16 residues.

In this sample, this clonotype turned up many times. J is TRBJ2-3 and V is TRBV10-3; 8 bases map to TRBD2. With V trimmed by 4 bases and J by 8 bases, 8 bases remained unmatched. Germline V gives CDR1 ENHRY, CDR2 SYGVKD. This CDR3 comprises 14 residues. CDR3 sequence: CAISVGTREVTQYF. The CDR3 DNA is TGTGCCATCAGTGTCGGGACTAGAGAAGTTACGCAGTATTTT.

The sample holds a few counts of this clonotype. V and J are TRBV6-2 or TRBV6-3 and TRBJ2-2; D perhaps matches TRBD2 (6 bases). Germline V gene sequence: CDR1 MNHEY, CDR2 SVGEGT. Trimming stripped 0 bases from V and 6 bases from J, with 14 bases between. This CDR3 is built from 16 residues. In nucleotides, the CDR3 is TGTGCCAGCAGTTACTCGGGGCTCGGGACTCCCGGGGAGCTGTTTTTT. Its protein product is CASSYSGLGTPGELFF.

This clonotype was seen repeatedly, ten times or more. J is TRBJ2-7 and V is TRBV6-5, with unresolved D. CDR1 and CDR2 (germline): MNHEY, SVGAGI. Trimming removed 6 bases at V and 0 bases at J, with 9 bases between. The CDR3 is made up of 13 amino acids. In DNA, the CDR3 is TGTGCCAGCAGGGTGGCTAGCTCCTACGAGCAGTACTTC. This codes for CASRVASSYEQYF.

This clonotype was detected ten times or more. The chain joins TRBV3-1 to TRBJ2-5, with TRBD2 matching 12 bases. This CDR3 spans 16 amino acids. With 6 bases clipped from V and 1 base from J, the junction kept 6 bases outside the gene matches. Germline values: CDR1 LGHDT, CDR2 YNNKEL (reference sequence). CDR3 sequence: CASSLTSGGLQETQYF. The CDR3 DNA is TGTGCCAGCAGTCTAACTAGCGGGGGGCTCCAAGAGACCCAGTACTTC.

This clonotype was detected only a few times. The rearrangement uses TRBV20-1 and TRBJ2-1; TRBD2 is a possible D gene (5 bases). Germline CDR1 is DFQATT and CDR2 is SNEGSKA (reference sequence). The V end was cut by 5 bases, the J end by 6 bases, with 8 bases between. The length of the CDR3 is 11 residues. The CDR3 sequence is CSASRVNEQFF. The CDR3 coding sequence is TGCAGTGCTTCGAGGGTCAATGAGCAGTTCTTC.

This clonotype was seen at least ten times. The chain employs TRBV6-5 and TRBJ2-2, with 9 bases matching TRBD2. CDR3 length: 16 amino acids. Germline V gene data show CDR1 as MNHEY and CDR2 as SVGAGI. V gave up 5 bases and J gave up 4 bases; unmatched junction bases: 8. CDR3 sequence: CASSPGLARSTGELFF. CDR3 bases: TGTGCCAGCAGTCCGGGACTAGCTCGCTCCACCGGGGAGCTGTTTTTT.

As regards this clonotype: Given a much more abundant clone one base away, this may be a read error. V and J are TRBV12-5 and TRBJ1-4; 10 positions agree with TRBD1. The CDR3 length is 15 residues. In germline, CDR1 is LGHNT, CDR2 FRNRAP. The DNA for the CDR3 is TGTGCTAGTGGTCTCCGGACAGGGGGGAGGGAAAAACCGTTTTTT. Residues: CASGLRTGGREKPFF.

This clonotype occurred many times. V gene TRBV29-1 combines with J gene TRBJ2-7; 16 nucleotides agree with TRBD2. Unmatched junction bases numbered 9, after V lost 4 bases and J lost 6 bases. The CDR3 length is 16 residues. CDR1 is SQVTM, CDR2 ANQGSEA, per germline. CDR3 DNA: TGCAGCGTTGCTCCGGGACTAGCGGGAGGGTTGACCGAGCAGTACTTC. It codes for CSVAPGLAGGLTEQYF.